The 8 T cell receptor beta chains in this list originate from one sample, sequenced in a study of blood T cell repertoires in COVID-19 (dated by TCRdb to 2018 to 2021). Library construction relied on the immunoSEQ multiplex PCR assay. The source is immuneACCESS, and TCRdb retained only in-frame sequences with V and J called. Part of the clones is not carried over; for the studies checked, unresolved V genes explain less than half of this, and the remainder is unexplained. This sample gives 150,000 or so clones in total; 85% to 90% of them show up just once. More than 14% of the sample rests with the top ten. The sequenced sample consisted of peripheral blood. The receptors derive from a middle-aged woman with acute or convalescent COVID-19.

The chain couples TRBV18 to TRBJ2-2; D might be TRBD1 (6 bases). This CDR3 has 17 residues. Germline loops: CDR1 KGHSH, CDR2 LQKENI. V was clipped by 2 bases and J by 0 bases, with 13 bases between them. The CDR3 is CASSPYRQVANTGELFF. The CDR3 DNA reads as TGTGCCAGCTCACCATATAGACAGGTGGCGAACACCGGGGAGCTGTTTTTT.

This chain connects TRBV6-5 to TRBJ2-4, with D uncertain. V lost 2 bases and J lost 1, with 12 bases in between. This CDR3 has 16 residues. Germline V gene lookup returns CDR1 MNHEY and CDR2 SVGAGI. CDR3 coding DNA: TGTGCCAGCAGTTACGGGCAGGTCTATGCCAAAAACATTCAGTACTTC. Amino acids: CASSYGQVYAKNIQYF.

The rearrangement joins TRBV27 to TRBJ1-1; D is perhaps TRBD1 (5 bases). This CDR3 has 18 amino acids. V dropped 8 bases and J dropped 0 bases, with 25 bases sitting between them. CDR1 MNHEY and CDR2 SMNVEV come from the germline V gene (reference sequence). CDR3 DNA: TGTGCCAGCTTCAGGGAGGCTGAGCGAATAAAGGTGAACACTGAAGCTTTCTTT. Its protein is CASFREAERIKVNTEAFF.

CDR3 coding DNA: TGTGCCAGCAGCTTGGCCGGTGGAGGGAAAGAGACCCAGTACTTC. This translates into CASSLAGGGKETQYF. The chain links TRBV5-6 to TRBJ2-5; D is possibly TRBD2 (6 bases). Deletions cut 0 bases from V and 3 bases from J, with 12 bases between. Germline assignment: CDR1 SGHDT and CDR2 YYEEEE. The CDR3 covers 15 residues. Drawing the rest from reference TRBV5-6 and TRBJ2-5, the complete variable domain is DAGVTQSPTHLIKTRGQQVTLRCSPKSGHDTVSWYQQALGQGPQFIFQYYEEEERQRGNFPDRFSGHQFPNYSSELNVNALLLGDSALYLCASSLAGGGKETQYFGPGTRLLVL.

The V and J genes are TRBV5-1 and TRBJ2-7, with TRBD1 matching over 7 bases. This CDR3 is 14 amino acids long. Germline V CDR1 and CDR2: SGHRS, YFSETQ. V was clipped by 4 bases and J by 2 bases; unmatched bases: 6. Written as DNA, the CDR3 is TGCGCCAGCAGCCACTCGACAGGGACCTACGAGCAGTACTTC. It codes for CASSHSTGTYEQYF. The whole variable domain, filled in from reference TRBV5-1 and TRBJ2-7, reads KAGVTQTPRYLIKTRGQQVTLSCSPISGHRSVSWYQQTPGQGLQFLFEYFSETQRNKGNFPGRFSGRQFSNSRSEMNVSTLELGDSALYLCASSHSTGTYEQYFGPGTRLTVT.

V and J are TRBV5-8 and TRBJ2-2, with D perhaps matching TRBD1 (6 bases). This CDR3 is built from 15 residues. The V gene lost 4 bases and the J gene lost 2 bases, with 12 bases spanning the gap. Germline CDR1 reads SGHTS; CDR2 reads YDEGEE. The CDR3 nucleotides are TGTGCCAGCAGCCCCCAGGGGCGTAACACCGGGGAGCTGTTTTTT. Its protein product is CASSPQGRNTGELFF.

The CDR3 coding sequence is TGTGCCACCAGTCGTGAAAAACTGTTTTTT. This translates into CATSREKLFF. J is TRBJ1-4 and V is TRBV24-1; no definite D call. V was clipped by 6 bases and J by 7 bases, with 2 bases between them. Germline V lookup: CDR1 KGHDR, CDR2 SFDVKD. This CDR3 is built from 10 residues.

This chain links TRBV28 with TRBJ2-5; 11 nucleotides line up with TRBD2. CDR3 length: 15 amino acids. From germline, CDR1 is MDHEN and CDR2 SYDVKM. The J segment lost 4 bases and the V segment lost 5 bases, leaving 6 bases of the junction unmatched. The CDR3 sequence: CASSRSSGRLETQYF. CDR3 nucleotide sequence: TGTGCCAGCAGTCGATCTAGCGGGAGGCTAGAGACCCAGTACTTC. The variable domain in full, completed from reference TRBV28 and TRBJ2-5, reads DVKVTQSSRYLVKRTGEKVFLECVQDMDHENMFWYRQDPGLGLRLIYFSYDVKMKEKGDIPEGYSVSREKKERFSLILESASTNQTSMYLCASSRSSGRLETQYFGPGTRLLVL.